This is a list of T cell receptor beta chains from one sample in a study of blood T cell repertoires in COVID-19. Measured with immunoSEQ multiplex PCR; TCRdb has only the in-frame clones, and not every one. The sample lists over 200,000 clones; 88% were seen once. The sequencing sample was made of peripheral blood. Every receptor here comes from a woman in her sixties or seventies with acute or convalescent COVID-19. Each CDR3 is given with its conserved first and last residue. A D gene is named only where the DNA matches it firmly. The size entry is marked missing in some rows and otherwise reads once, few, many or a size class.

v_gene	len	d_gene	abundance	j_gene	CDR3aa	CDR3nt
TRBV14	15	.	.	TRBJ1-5	CASSEEGGPNQPQHF	TGTGCCAGCAGCGAAGAAGGGGGTCCCAATCAGCCCCAGCATTTT
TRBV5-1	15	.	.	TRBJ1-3	CASSLVGARGNTIYF	TGCGCCAGCAGCTTGGTGGGGGCTAGAGGAAACACCATATATTTT
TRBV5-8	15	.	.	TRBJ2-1	CASSRPGLSINEQFF	TGTGCCAGCAGTCGGCCGGGACTGAGCATTAATGAGCAGTTCTTC
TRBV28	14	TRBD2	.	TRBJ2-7	CASISTSGRYEQYF	TGTGCCAGCATAAGCACTAGCGGACGCTACGAGCAGTACTTC
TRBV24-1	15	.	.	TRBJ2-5	CATSEVLGNQETQYF	TGTGCCACCTCAGAGGTTCTAGGCAACCAAGAGACCCAGTACTTC
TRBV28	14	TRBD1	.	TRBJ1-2	CASSPRGHNYGYTF	TGTGCCAGCAGTCCCAGGGGGCACAACTATGGCTACACCTTC
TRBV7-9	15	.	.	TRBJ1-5	CASSLEGVFNQPQHF	TGTGCCAGCAGCTTAGAAGGAGTATTCAATCAGCCCCAGCATTTT
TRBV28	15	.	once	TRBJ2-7	CASSATGSSSYEQYF	TGTGCCAGCAGCGCCACAGGGTCTAGCTCCTACGAGCAGTACTTC
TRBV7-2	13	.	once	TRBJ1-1	CASSPPAGHEAFF	TGTGCCAGCAGCCCGCCGGCGGGCCACGAAGCTTTCTTT
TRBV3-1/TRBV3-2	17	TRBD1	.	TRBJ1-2	CASSQLLGQGANYGYTF	TGTGCCAGCAGCCAATTGTTGGGACAGGGGGCTAACTATGGCTACACCTTC
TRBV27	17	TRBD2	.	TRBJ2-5	CASRPGLAGDGGETQYF	TGTGCCAGCCGCCCTGGACTAGCGGGGGACGGTGGGGAGACCCAGTACTTC
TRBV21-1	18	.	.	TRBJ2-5	CASSKEGVGDRGRETQYF	TGTGCCAGCAGCAAAGAGGGAGTGGGGGACAGGGGGCGTGAGACCCAGTACTTC
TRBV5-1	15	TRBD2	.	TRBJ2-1	CASSLVAGGGNEQFF	TGCGCCAGCAGCTTGGTGGCGGGAGGCGGTAATGAGCAGTTCTTC
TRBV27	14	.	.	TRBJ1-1	CASSSRGPDTEAFF	TGTGCCAGCAGTTCCAGGGGTCCCGACACTGAAGCTTTCTTT
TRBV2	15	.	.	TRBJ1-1	CASRLLTGRNTEAFF	TGTGCCAGCAGGCTACTGACAGGCCGGAACACTGAAGCTTTCTTT
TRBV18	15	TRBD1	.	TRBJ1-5	CASSPGDRGHQPQHF	TGTGCCAGCTCACCTGGCGACAGGGGGCATCAGCCCCAGCATTTT
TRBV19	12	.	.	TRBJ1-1	CAVKTGNTEAFF	TGTGCCGTGAAGACAGGGAACACTGAAGCTTTCTTT
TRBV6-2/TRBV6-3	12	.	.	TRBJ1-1	CASSPTVSKAFF	TGTGCCAGCAGCCCGACAGTCTCTAAAGCTTTCTTT
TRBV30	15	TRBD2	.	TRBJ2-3	CAWSVASGSTDTQYF	TGTGCCTGGAGTGTAGCTAGCGGAAGCACAGATACGCAGTATTTT
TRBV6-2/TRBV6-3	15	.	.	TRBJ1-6	CASSSAGPQNSPLHF	TGTGCCAGCAGTTCGGCGGGACCGCAAAATTCACCCCTCCACTTT
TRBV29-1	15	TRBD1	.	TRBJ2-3	CSVEPTGGNTDTQYF	TGCAGCGTTGAACCGACAGGGGGCAACACAGATACGCAGTATTTT
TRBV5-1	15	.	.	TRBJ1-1	CASSLRQSAQTEAFF	TGCGCCAGCAGCTTGCGCCAGTCTGCTCAAACTGAAGCTTTCTTT
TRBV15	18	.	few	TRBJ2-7	CATSRDLDRAGSSYEQYF	TGTGCCACCAGCAGAGATCTGGACAGAGCTGGGAGCTCCTACGAGCAGTACTTC
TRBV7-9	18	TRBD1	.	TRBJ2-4	CASSLGAKGAWVKNIQYF	TGTGCCAGCAGCTTAGGGGCGAAGGGGGCCTGGGTCAAAAACATTCAGTACTTC
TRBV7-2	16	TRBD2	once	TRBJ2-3	CASSFGTSGSSDTQYF	TGTGCCAGCAGCTTCGGGACTAGCGGGAGTTCGGATACGCAGTATTTT
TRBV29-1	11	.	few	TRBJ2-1	CSVYPLSQQFF	TGCAGCGTCTACCCCCTGAGCCAGCAGTTCTTC
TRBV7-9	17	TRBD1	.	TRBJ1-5	CASSPASGTGGNQPQHF	TGTGCCAGCAGCCCCGCCTCCGGGACAGGGGGCAATCAGCCCCAGCATTTT
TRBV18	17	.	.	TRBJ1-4	CASSPTAGRSFNEKLFF	TGTGCCAGCTCACCCACGGCGGGCAGGAGTTTTAATGAAAAACTGTTTTTT
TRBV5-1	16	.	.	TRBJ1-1	CASSLGPGRGSTEAFF	TGCGCCAGCAGCTTGGGACCCGGAAGGGGAAGCACTGAAGCTTTCTTT
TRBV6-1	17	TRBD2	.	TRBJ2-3	CASSDWTSGRGGDTQYF	TGTGCCAGCAGTGATTGGACTAGCGGGAGAGGAGGGGATACGCAGTATTTT
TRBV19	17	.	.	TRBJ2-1	CASSISLPAGGLNEQFF	TGTGCCAGTAGTATCAGTTTACCGGCAGGGGGGTTGAATGAGCAGTTCTTC
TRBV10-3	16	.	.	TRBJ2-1	CAISDGGTESYNEQFF	TGTGCCATCAGTGATGGCGGGACAGAATCCTACAATGAGCAGTTCTTC
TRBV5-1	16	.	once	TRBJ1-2	CASSLQGSNSNYGYTF	TGCGCCAGCAGCCTGCAGGGCAGCAACTCTAACTATGGCTACACCTTC
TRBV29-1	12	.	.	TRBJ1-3	CSGRNSGNTIYF	TGCAGCGGGAGAAACTCTGGAAACACCATATATTTT
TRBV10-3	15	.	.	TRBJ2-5	CAISESDRLQETQYF	TGTGCCATCAGTGAGTCAGACAGGTTACAAGAGACCCAGTACTTC
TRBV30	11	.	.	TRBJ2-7	CAFKTGVEQYF	TGTGCCTTTAAGACAGGTGTCGAGCAGTACTTC
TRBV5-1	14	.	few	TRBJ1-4	CASSKDRPNEKLFF	TGCGCCAGCAGCAAGGACAGACCTAATGAAAAACTGTTTTTT
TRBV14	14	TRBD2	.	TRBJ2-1	CASSLRDYNNEQFF	TGTGCCAGCAGCCTAAGGGACTACAACAATGAGCAGTTCTTC
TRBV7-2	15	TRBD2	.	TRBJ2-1	CASSLDGGARNEQFF	TGTGCCAGCAGCTTAGACGGGGGGGCGAGGAATGAGCAGTTCTTC
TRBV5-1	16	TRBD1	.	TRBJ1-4	CASSLDVQGANEKLFF	TGCGCCAGCAGCTTGGATGTTCAGGGGGCTAATGAAAAACTGTTTTTT